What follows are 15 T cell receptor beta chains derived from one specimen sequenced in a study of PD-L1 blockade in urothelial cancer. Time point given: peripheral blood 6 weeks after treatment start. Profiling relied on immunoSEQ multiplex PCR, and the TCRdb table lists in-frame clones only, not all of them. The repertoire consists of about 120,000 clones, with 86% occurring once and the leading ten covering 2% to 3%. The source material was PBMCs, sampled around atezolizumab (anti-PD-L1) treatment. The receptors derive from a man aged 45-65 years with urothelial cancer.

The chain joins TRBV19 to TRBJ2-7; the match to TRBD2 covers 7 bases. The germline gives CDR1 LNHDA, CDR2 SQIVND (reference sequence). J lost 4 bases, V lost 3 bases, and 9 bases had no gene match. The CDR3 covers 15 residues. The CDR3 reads CASSIAGVAPYEQYF. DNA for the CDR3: TGTGCCAGTAGTATCGCGGGAGTGGCTCCATACGAGCAGTACTTC.

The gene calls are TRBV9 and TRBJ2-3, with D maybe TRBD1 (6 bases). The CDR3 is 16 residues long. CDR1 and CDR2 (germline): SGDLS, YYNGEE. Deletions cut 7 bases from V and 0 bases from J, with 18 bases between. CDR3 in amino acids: CASSTGTLTSTDTQYF. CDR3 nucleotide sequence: TGTGCCAGCTCCACCGGGACACTTACTAGCACAGATACGCAGTATTTT.

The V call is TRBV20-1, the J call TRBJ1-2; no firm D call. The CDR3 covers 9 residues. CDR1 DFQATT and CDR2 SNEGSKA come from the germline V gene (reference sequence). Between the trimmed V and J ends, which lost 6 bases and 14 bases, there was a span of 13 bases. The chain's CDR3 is CSATHRETF. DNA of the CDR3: TGCAGTGCCACCCACCGCGAGACCTTC.

CDR3 loop: CASRETSGRHNEQFF. The CDR3, as DNA: TGCGCCAGCAGGGAAACTAGCGGGAGGCACAATGAGCAGTTCTTC. This chain uses TRBV4-1 with TRBJ2-1; 12 nucleotides match TRBD2. This CDR3 is 15 amino acids long. The V and J ends lost 6 bases and 5 bases, in that order; junction bases with no gene match: 5. The germline CDR1 and CDR2 sequences are MGHRA and YSYEKL.

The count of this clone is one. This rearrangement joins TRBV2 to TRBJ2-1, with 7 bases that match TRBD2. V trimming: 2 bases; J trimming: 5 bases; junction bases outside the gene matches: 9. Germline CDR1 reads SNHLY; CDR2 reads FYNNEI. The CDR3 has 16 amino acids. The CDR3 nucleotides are TGTGCCAGCAGTGAATGGGCTAGCGGAAAGCACAATGAGCAGTTCTTC. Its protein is CASSEWASGKHNEQFF.

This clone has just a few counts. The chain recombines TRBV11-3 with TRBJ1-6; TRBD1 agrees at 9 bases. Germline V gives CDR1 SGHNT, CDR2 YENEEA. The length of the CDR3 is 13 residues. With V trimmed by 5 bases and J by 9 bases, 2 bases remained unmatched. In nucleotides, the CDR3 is TGTGCCAGCAGCGAACAGGGGGCTTCACCCCTCCACTTT. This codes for CASSEQGASPLHF.

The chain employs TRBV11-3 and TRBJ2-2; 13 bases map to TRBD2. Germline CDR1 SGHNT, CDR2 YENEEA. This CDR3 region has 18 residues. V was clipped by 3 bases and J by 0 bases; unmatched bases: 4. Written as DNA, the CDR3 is TGTGCCAGCAGCTTGAGTGGACTAGCGGGAGCGAACACCGGGGAGCTGTTTTTT. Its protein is CASSLSGLAGANTGELFF.

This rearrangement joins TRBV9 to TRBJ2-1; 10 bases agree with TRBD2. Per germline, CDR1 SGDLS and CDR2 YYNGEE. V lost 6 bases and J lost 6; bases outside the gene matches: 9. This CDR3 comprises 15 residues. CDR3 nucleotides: TGTGCCAGCACCCCCCAAGCGGGAGGGTTCAATGAGCAGTTCTTC. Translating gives CASTPQAGGFNEQFF.

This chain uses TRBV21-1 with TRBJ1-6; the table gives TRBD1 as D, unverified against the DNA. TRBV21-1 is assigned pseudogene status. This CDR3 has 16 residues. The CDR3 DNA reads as TGTGCCAGCACGCGAAAGCCAGGGGGTTTAGGGTCACCCCTCCACTTT. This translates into CASTRKPGGLGSPLHF.

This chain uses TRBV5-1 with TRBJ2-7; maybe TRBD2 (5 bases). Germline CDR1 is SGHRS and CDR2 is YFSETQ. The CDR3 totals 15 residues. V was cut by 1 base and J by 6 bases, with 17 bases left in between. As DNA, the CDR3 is TGCGCCAGCAGCTTGACCCGCCCAAGCGGCTCCGAGCAGTACTTC. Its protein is CASSLTRPSGSEQYF.

The CDR3 sequence: CASSLGLALSYEQYF. Written as DNA, the CDR3 is TGTGCCAGCAGCTTGGGACTAGCGCTCTCCTACGAGCAGTACTTC. The chain has TRBV7-9 and TRBJ2-7; 10 bases line up with TRBD2. The CDR3 runs to 15 residues. Germline V gives CDR1 SEHNR, CDR2 FQNEAQ (reference sequence). V was pared by 3 bases and J by 0 bases, with 2 bases of the junction left unmatched.

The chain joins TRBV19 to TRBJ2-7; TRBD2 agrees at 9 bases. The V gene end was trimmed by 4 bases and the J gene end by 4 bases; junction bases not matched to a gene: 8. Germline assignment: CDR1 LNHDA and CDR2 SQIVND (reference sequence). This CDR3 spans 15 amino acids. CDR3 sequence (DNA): TGTGCCAGTAGTAAAAAGACTAGCGGAGGATACGAGCAGTACTTC. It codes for CASSKKTSGGYEQYF.

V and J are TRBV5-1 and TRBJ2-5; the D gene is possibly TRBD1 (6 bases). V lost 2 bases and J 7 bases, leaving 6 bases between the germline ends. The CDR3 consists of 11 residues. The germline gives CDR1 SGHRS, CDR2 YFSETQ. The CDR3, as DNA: TGCGCCAGCAGCTTACAGGGGACCCAGTACTTC. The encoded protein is CASSLQGTQYF.

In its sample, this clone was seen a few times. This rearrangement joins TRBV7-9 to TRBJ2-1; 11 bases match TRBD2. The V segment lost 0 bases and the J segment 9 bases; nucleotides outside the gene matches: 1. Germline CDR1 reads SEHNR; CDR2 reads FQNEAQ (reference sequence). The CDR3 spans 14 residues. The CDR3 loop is CASSLAGTSGEQFF. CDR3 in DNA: TGTGCCAGCAGCTTAGCCGGGACTAGCGGTGAGCAGTTCTTC.

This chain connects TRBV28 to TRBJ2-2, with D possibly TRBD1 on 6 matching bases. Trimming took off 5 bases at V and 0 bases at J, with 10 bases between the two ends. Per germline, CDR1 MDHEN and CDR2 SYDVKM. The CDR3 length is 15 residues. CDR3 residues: CASSDRTANTGELFF. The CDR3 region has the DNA TGTGCCAGCAGTGACCGGACAGCGAACACCGGGGAGCTGTTTTTT.